Reported below is one T cell receptor (beta chain). This sample was included in a study of blood T cell repertoires in COVID-19. The germline V gene encodes CDR1 LNHDA and CDR2 SQIVND (reference sequence). The CDR3 contains 14 residues. V lost 7 bases and J lost 2, with 12 bases in between. Sequencing used immunoSEQ multiplex PCR; TCRdb keeps in-frame clones, though not all of them. The data show about 210,000 clones, 70% to 90% seen once. The chain recombines TRBV19 with TRBJ1-3; perhaps TRBD1 as D (5 bases). The clonotype originates from a man in his forties or fifties who had recovered from COVID-19. The sample comprised PBMCs or T cells enriched from blood (not recorded which). The CDR3: CASTPRGAGNTIYF. DNA of the CDR3: TGTGCCAGTACCCCACGGGGGGCTGGAAACACCATATATTTT.